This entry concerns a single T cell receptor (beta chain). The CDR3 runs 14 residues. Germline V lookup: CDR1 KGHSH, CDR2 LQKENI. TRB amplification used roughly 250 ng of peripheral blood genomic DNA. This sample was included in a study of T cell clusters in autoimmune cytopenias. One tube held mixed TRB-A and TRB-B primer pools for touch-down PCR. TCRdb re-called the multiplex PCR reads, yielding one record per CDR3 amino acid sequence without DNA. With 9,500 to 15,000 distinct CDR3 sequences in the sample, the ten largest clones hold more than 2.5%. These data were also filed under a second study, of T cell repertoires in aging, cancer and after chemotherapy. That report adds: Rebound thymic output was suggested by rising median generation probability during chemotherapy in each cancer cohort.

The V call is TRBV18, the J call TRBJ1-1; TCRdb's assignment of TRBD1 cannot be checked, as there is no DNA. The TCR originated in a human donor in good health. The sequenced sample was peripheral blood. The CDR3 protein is CASSDRGAGTEAFF.